These T cell receptor beta chains were read from a single sample in a study of liver allograft versus peripheral blood T cells. TCRdb called the reads again in MiXCR, with one record for every CDR3 protein. The data hold fewer than 15,000 distinct CDR3 sequences, with approximately 17% observed a single time. These receptors were taken from a human patient who had a liver transplant. Some T cells may be transferred from the graft donor. The CDR3 runs from the conserved cysteine through the conserved F or W. Fields, in order: V gene, clone size, D gene, J gene, CDR3 DNA, CDR3 protein. A D gene is named only where the DNA matches it firmly. For some rows the clone size is stated as once, few or many, or as a class when expanded; others skip it.

>TRBV7-9|few|-|TRBJ2-7
TGTGCCAGCAGCTTATTAGGTGGTCGGGGTTTAATCTCCTACGAGCAGTACTTC
CASSLLGGRGLISYEQYF
>TRBV5-4|many|TRBD2|TRBJ2-2
TGTGCCAGCAGCGTGGTAATAGCGGGGTCTAACACCGGGGAGCTGTTTTTT
CASSVVIAGSNTGELFF
>TRBV10-3|medium-sized|-|TRBJ1-6
TGTGCCATCAGGACAGAGCGATATAATTCACCCCTCCACTTT
CAIRTERYNSPLHF
>TRBV6-5|many|-|TRBJ1-2
TGTGCCAGCACGGCAGGGCCTATCTATGGCTACACCTTC
CASTAGPIYGYTF
>TRBV19|few|TRBD1|TRBJ2-3
TGTGCCAGTAGAACTCACAGGGGGTCGGGCACAGATACGCAGTATTTT
CASRTHRGSGTDTQYF
>TRBV7-9|many|-|TRBJ1-4
TGTGCCAGCAGCTTAGATCGGGGTCGGCAGGAAAAACTGTTTTTT
CASSLDRGRQEKLFF
>TRBV28|medium-sized|TRBD2|TRBJ2-1
TGTGCCAGCAGTTGGCGGCGGGAGGGTTACAATGAGCAGTTCTTC
CASSWRREGYNEQFF
>TRBV7-2|-|-|TRBJ2-5
TGTGCCAGCAGCTTAGGGTGGGAGGTGGGCCAAGAGACCCAGTACTTC
CASSLGWEVGQETQYF
>TRBV28|few|-|TRBJ2-4
TGTGCCAGCAGTTTGGGGAGTACGGCCAAAAACATTCAGTACTTC
CASSLGSTAKNIQYF
>TRBV19|medium-sized|TRBD1|TRBJ2-7
TGTGCCAGTAGTACGGGACAGGGTAATCTCTACGAGCAGTACTTC
CASSTGQGNLYEQYF
>TRBV13|medium-sized|TRBD1|TRBJ2-7
TGTGCCAGCAGCTCCCGACAGGGCGGCTACGAGCAGTACTTC
CASSSRQGGYEQYF
>TRBV28|many|-|TRBJ2-5
TGTGCCAGCAGTACCCGCTGGGGGGCCAAAGAGACCCAGTACTTC
CASSTRWGAKETQYF
>TRBV30|few|-|TRBJ2-2
TGTGCCTGGGTCCCACGGCAGGGGAGCACCGGGGAGCTGTTTTTT
CAWVPRQGSTGELFF
>TRBV12-3/TRBV12-4|-|-|TRBJ2-3
TGTGCCAGCAGTTTAGGCGGTGCCAGCACAGATACGCAGTATTTT
CASSLGGASTDTQYF
>TRBV28|-|-|TRBJ2-7
TGTGCCAGCAGTTTATTCGGGGACCTCGACGACGAGCAGTACTTC
CASSLFGDLDDEQYF
>TRBV10-3|many|-|TRBJ2-1
TGTGCCATCAGTTACTCCGAACTCTACAATGAGCAGTTCTTC
CAISYSELYNEQFF
>TRBV20-1|-|-|TRBJ1-2
TGCAGTGCGTGGACGGAAGGCTATGGCTACACCTTC
CSAWTEGYGYTF
>TRBV29-1|-|TRBD1|TRBJ2-2
TGCAGCGTTACCCGGGACAGGTTAGCAGGGGAGCTGTTTTTT
CSVTRDRLAGELFF
>TRBV12-3/TRBV12-4|-|-|TRBJ2-6
TGTGCCAGCAGTTCACTCAGGGCCGGGGCCAACGTCCTGACTTTC
CASSSLRAGANVLTF
>TRBV27|few|-|TRBJ2-3
TGTGCCAGCAGTTTTAGGAGTACAGATACGCAGTATTTT
CASSFRSTDTQYF
>TRBV6-5|few|TRBD1|TRBJ1-5
TGTGCCAGCAGACCCCTCTGGACAGGGAGTCAGCCCCAGCATTTT
CASRPLWTGSQPQHF
>TRBV20-1|-|TRBD2|TRBJ2-1
TGCAGTGCTAGCGGTCTAGCGGCCTACAATGAGCAGTTCTTC
CSASGLAAYNEQFF
>TRBV12-3/TRBV12-4|-|-|TRBJ1-1
TGTGCCAGCAGTTTAGGGGGGGCTATGAACACTGAAGCTTTCTTT
CASSLGGAMNTEAFF
>TRBV5-6|many|TRBD1|TRBJ1-1
TGTGCCAGCAGCTTCGCTGCCGGGACAGGGGCTTTCTTT
CASSFAAGTGAFF
>TRBV27|medium-sized|TRBD1|TRBJ1-6
TGTGCCAGCAGTTTGTACAGGGGAAATTCACCCCTCCACTTT
CASSLYRGNSPLHF
>TRBV12-3/TRBV12-4|-|TRBD1|TRBJ2-1
TGTGCCAGCAGTGTCCACAGGGGAGAATACAATGAGCAGTTCTTC
CASSVHRGEYNEQFF
>TRBV12-3/TRBV12-4|-|-|TRBJ2-5
TGTGCCAGCAGTTTTTCCCTAAGGGAGACCCAGTACTTC
CASSFSLRETQYF
>TRBV11-2|few|-|TRBJ2-1
TGTGCCAGCAGCGACCGTGGCAGTGGGGGTTTGTATGAGCAGTTCTTC
CASSDRGSGGLYEQFF
>TRBV28|-|-|TRBJ1-6
TGTGCCAGTCTCGCGGGTGGTTCACCCCTCCACTTT
CASLAGGSPLHF
>TRBV9|many|-|TRBJ1-2
TGTGCCAGCAGCGTAAGCCCGACCGGGACGTCATATGGCTACACCTTC
CASSVSPTGTSYGYTF
>TRBV11-1|-|TRBD2|TRBJ2-7
TGTGCCAGCAGTCATAGCGGGAGGAGCTACGAGCAGTACTTC
CASSHSGRSYEQYF